Presented here are 30 T cell receptor beta chains from one specimen sequenced in a study of T cells in Graves' hyperthyroidism and ophthalmopathy. TCR beta CDR3 regions were amplified from RNA transcripts. First-round RT-PCR targeting the TCR CDR3 was performed with the HTBI primer set. TCRdb redid the calling of the multiplex PCR reads with MiXCR, one entry per CDR3 protein. Altogether around 370,000 distinct CDR3 sequences are present, about 18% being singletons, with the ten largest covering over 35%. The sequenced sample was blood. The receptors were sampled from a man younger than 35 with Graves' ophthalmopathy.

This clonotype was seen at least ten times. The gene calls are TRBV7-6 and TRBJ2-1, with D possibly called TRBD1 or TRBD2 (5 bases each). The V gene lost 1 base and the J gene lost 0 bases, with 16 bases spanning the gap. The CDR3 consists of 18 residues. The germline gives CDR1 SGHVS, CDR2 FNYEAQ. The DNA for the CDR3 is TGTGCCAGCAGCTTAGAGCTCGGGGCCCCGAGCTCCTACAATGAGCAGTTCTTC. It is translated as CASSLELGAPSSYNEQFF. Full variable domain (remainder filled in from reference TRBV7-6 and TRBJ2-1): GAGVSQSPRYKVTKRGQDVALRCDPISGHVSLYWYRQALGQGPEFLTYFNYEAQQDKSGLPNDRFSAERPEGSISTLTIQRTEQRDSAMYRCASSLELGAPSSYNEQFFGPGTRLTVL.

The chain employs TRBV7-9 and TRBJ2-2; a weak D match, TRBD1 (6 bases). The germline V and J ends were trimmed by 1 base and 4 bases, with 7 bases remaining between them. Germline V gene data show CDR1 as SEHNR and CDR2 as FQNEAQ (reference sequence). The CDR3 covers 14 residues. CDR3 nucleotide sequence: TGTGCCAGCAGCTTAGGACAGGTCACCGGGGAGCTGTTTTTT. Amino acid sequence: CASSLGQVTGELFF.

This clonotype was observed a few times. The J gene is TRBJ2-5, the V gene TRBV6-2 or TRBV6-3, with no clear D. This CDR3 is 14 amino acids long. Germline CDR1 is MNHEY and CDR2 is SVGEGT. Deletions cut 5 bases from V and 1 base from J, with 11 bases between. The CDR3 bases are TGTGCCAGCAGTGGGGTCGCTGTCCAAGAGACCCAGTACTTC. The encoded protein is CASSGVAVQETQYF.

This clonotype was observed many times. The genes are TRBV27 and TRBJ1-2; D gene unclear. Trimming pared 0 bases from V and 0 bases from J, leaving 8 bases between. Germline V gene sequence: CDR1 MNHEY, CDR2 SMNVEV (reference sequence). This CDR3 is built from 15 residues. This CDR3 reads CASSLSDTPNYGYTF. CDR3 nucleotides: TGTGCCAGCAGTTTATCTGACACACCTAACTATGGCTACACCTTC.

V and J are TRBV6-6 and TRBJ2-1, with a possible D match to TRBD1 (6 bases). CDR3 length: 14 residues. Germline CDR1 is MNHNY and CDR2 is SVGAGI (reference sequence). Between the trimmed V and J ends, which lost 1 base and 6 bases, there was a span of 10 bases. Here the CDR3 reads CASSYYRTANEQFF. The CDR3 nucleotides read TGTGCCAGCAGTTACTATCGGACAGCCAATGAGCAGTTCTTC.

The rearrangement uses TRBV7-3 and TRBJ2-3, with 11 bases identical to TRBD2. Germline V gives CDR1 SGHTA, CDR2 FQGTGA. V was clipped by 0 bases and J by 4 bases; unmatched bases: 6. CDR3 length: 17 residues. DNA for the CDR3: TGTGCCAGCAGCTTAACAGGTCTAGCGGGGGGCCCAGATACGCAGTATTTT. Its translation: CASSLTGLAGGPDTQYF.

As DNA, the CDR3 is TGCAGCGTTGCCCCTACAGGGGGCGAGACCCAGTACTTC. It translates to CSVAPTGGETQYF. This chain connects TRBV29-1 to TRBJ2-5; 9 bases fit TRBD1. V trimming: 4 bases; J trimming: 5 bases; junction bases outside the gene matches: 5. The CDR3 sequence is 13 residues long. Germline V lookup: CDR1 SQVTM, CDR2 ANQGSEA.

The chain links TRBV24-1 to TRBJ2-1, with TRBD2 as a possible D gene (6 bases). Per the germline V gene, CDR1 is KGHDR and CDR2 is SFDVKD. Trimming left V 3 bases short and J 2 bases short, with 10 bases between. The CDR3 loop spans 15 amino acids. CDR3 in amino acids: CATSDSGGTYNEQFF. In DNA, the CDR3 is TGTGCCACCAGTGATAGTGGGGGGACCTACAATGAGCAGTTCTTC.

The chain recombines TRBV3-1 with TRBJ2-2; D unclear. Germline V gene data show CDR1 as LGHDT and CDR2 as YNNKEL (reference sequence). This CDR3 has 13 amino acids. The V end lost 2 bases, the J end lost 5 bases, and 6 bases lay between the germline ends. For the CDR3, the DNA is TGTGCCAGCAGCCAAAGGACGACCGGGGAGCTGTTTTTT. Amino acids: CASSQRTTGELFF.

This clonotype was detected many times. The J gene is TRBJ1-1, the V gene TRBV12-3 or TRBV12-4, with a weak D call TRBD1 (6 bases). Deletions cut 8 bases from V and 0 bases from J, with 10 bases between. This CDR3 spans 13 amino acids. CDR3 in amino acids: CASHREMNTEAFF. CDR3 in DNA: TGTGCCAGCCACAGGGAAATGAACACTGAAGCTTTCTTT.

The V and J genes are TRBV5-1 and TRBJ1-6, with a possible D match to TRBD1 (6 bases). Germline-derived CDR1 and CDR2 are SGHRS and YFSETQ. The CDR3 runs 15 residues. Trimming cost V 4 bases and J 4 bases, with 12 bases left between them. CDR3 DNA: TGCGCCAGCAGCGTCCAGGGGAATTATAATTCACCCCTCCACTTT. Protein product: CASSVQGNYNSPLHF.

In this sample, this clonotype turned up many times. The V and J genes are TRBV7-2 and TRBJ2-1, with D possibly matching TRBD2 (6 bases). The CDR3 extends over 15 amino acids. V was trimmed by 3 bases and J by 4 bases, leaving 13 bases between them. In germline, CDR1 is SGHTA, CDR2 FQGNSA. CDR3 DNA sequence: TGTGCCAGCAGCTTCGGGGGAAGTTTATACAATGAGCAGTTCTTC. It codes for CASSFGGSLYNEQFF. The entire variable domain, with the rest obtained from reference TRBV7-2 and TRBJ2-1, is as follows: GAGVSQSPSNKVTEKGKDVELRCDPISGHTALYWYRQSLGQGLEFLIYFQGNSAPDKSGLPSDRFSAERTGGSVSTLTIQRTQQEDSAVYLCASSFGGSLYNEQFFGPGTRLTVL.

This clonotype was seen a few times. The J gene is TRBJ2-7, the V gene TRBV25-1; D remains unclear. Looked up from germline, CDR1 is MGHDK and CDR2 is SYGVNS. The CDR3 is 13 residues long. V was pared by 2 bases and J by 6 bases, with 11 bases between. CDR3 DNA sequence: TGTGCCAGCAGTGAACCTGGGCGAGGCGAGCAGTACTTC. This encodes CASSEPGRGEQYF.

The chain links TRBV7-2 to TRBJ2-7, with D perhaps given as TRBD1 or TRBD2 (5 bases each). Germline CDR1 reads SGHTA; CDR2 reads FQGNSA. The CDR3 sequence is 15 residues long. The V and J ends lost 3 bases and 0 bases respectively, with 12 bases between them. CDR3 DNA sequence: TGTGCCAGCAGCTTCCAACCGGGGCCCTCCTACGAGCAGTACTTC. Translating gives CASSFQPGPSYEQYF.

The chain links TRBV7-9 to TRBJ2-5; D is unresolved. Germline lookup yields CDR1 SEHNR and CDR2 FQNEAQ (reference sequence). V lost 11 bases and J 1 base, leaving 17 bases between the germline ends. The CDR3 extends over 14 amino acids. In nucleotides, the CDR3 is TGTGCCGGCGTACCCCAGTCGCTCCAAGAGACCCAGTACTTC. It translates to CAGVPQSLQETQYF.

Many counts were recorded for this clonotype. The V and J genes are TRBV11-2 and TRBJ2-7; a possible D gene is TRBD1 (6 bases). The V end was cut by 6 bases, the J end by 3 bases, with 15 bases between. The CDR3 length is 14 residues. Looked up from germline, CDR1 is SGHAT and CDR2 is FQNNGV. Here the CDR3 DNA reads TGTGCCAGCAGTCCCCAGGGGCGGATCTACGAGCAGTACTTC. This gives the protein CASSPQGRIYEQYF.

The table lists this clonotype with many counts. V is TRBV2 and J is TRBJ1-2; no firm D call. Germline V gives CDR1 SNHLY, CDR2 FYNNEI. The CDR3 is 14 amino acids. V was clipped by 9 bases and J by 4 bases, with 18 bases between them. The DNA for the CDR3 is TGTGCCAGGAAATCAGCAGGTGGAGGCTATGGCTACACCTTC. It translates to CARKSAGGGYGYTF.

This clonotype has only a few counts. This chain connects TRBV20-1 to TRBJ2-1; 7 bases fit TRBD2. The CDR3 consists of 16 residues. The germline V gene has CDR1 DFQATT and CDR2 SNEGSKA (reference sequence). The V segment lost 6 bases and the J segment 4 bases; nucleotides outside the gene matches: 15. The CDR3 nucleotides are TGCAGTGCCGCCGCCTTGTGGGCGGGGGATTACAATGAGCAGTTCTTC. Translated, it gives CSAAALWAGDYNEQFF.

The chain joins TRBV7-2 to TRBJ2-2, with 9 bases fitting TRBD2. Germline V gives CDR1 SGHTA, CDR2 FQGNSA. The junction had 11 bases not matched to a gene; V was cut back by 7 bases and J by 5 bases. CDR3 length: 16 amino acids. The CDR3 is CASTPFSSGATGELFF. Written as DNA, the CDR3 is TGTGCCAGCACCCCTTTTTCTAGCGGGGCGACCGGGGAGCTGTTTTTT.

In this sample, this clonotype turned up many times. CDR3 nucleotides: TGCAGTGCTAGAGAACCGGGGTGGATGTATGGCTACACCTTC. Its translation is CSAREPGWMYGYTF. This chain uses TRBV20-1 with TRBJ1-2; D uncertain. CDR3 size: 14 residues. The germline gives CDR1 DFQATT, CDR2 SNEGSKA (reference sequence). The germline V and J ends were trimmed by 0 bases and 5 bases, with 13 bases remaining between them.

About this clonotype itself: At one end the junction does not follow the germline gene, possibly because of a read error. The chain couples TRBV20-1 to TRBJ2-2, with TRBD1 matching 9 bases. The CDR3 spans 16 residues. Germline V gene sequence: CDR1 DFQATT, CDR2 SNEGSKA (reference sequence). The CDR3 sequence: CSARKPGTGITGKLFF. The CDR3 DNA reads as TGCAGTGCTAGAAAACCCGGGACAGGGATCACCGGGAAGCTGTTTTTT.

The genes are TRBV19 and TRBJ2-7; 7 bases fit TRBD1. The CDR3 covers 16 residues. After removal of 4 bases from V and 5 bases from J, the junction contained 14 bases not matched to a gene. Germline lookup yields CDR1 LNHDA and CDR2 SQIVND (reference sequence). CDR3 protein: CASSKGTETSTDEQYF. CDR3 coding DNA: TGTGCCAGTAGTAAGGGGACAGAGACATCCACTGACGAGCAGTACTTC.

This clonotype was counted only a few times. The genes are TRBV5-1 and TRBJ2-5, with D perhaps TRBD2 (6 bases). V lost 4 bases and J lost 3, with 10 bases in between. The germline gives CDR1 SGHRS, CDR2 YFSETQ. The CDR3 runs to 13 residues. CDR3 residues: CASSARLEETQYF. DNA for the CDR3: TGCGCCAGCAGCGCCCGACTAGAAGAGACCCAGTACTTC.

This clonotype showed up many times. The junction differs from germline at one of its ends, possibly a read error. This chain connects TRBV7-7 to TRBJ2-2, with TRBD1 matching 7 bases. From germline, CDR1 is SSHAT and CDR2 FNYEAQ (reference sequence). The CDR3 spans 15 residues. The DNA of the CDR3 is TGTGCTAGCAGCCCGACGGGACAGATCACCGGGGAGCTGTTTTTT. It yields the protein CASSPTGQITGELFF. The whole variable domain, filled in from reference TRBV7-7 and TRBJ2-2, reads GAGVSQSPRYKVTKRGQDVTLRCDPISSHATLYWYQQALGQGPEFLTYFNYEAQPDKSGLPSDRFSAERPEGSISTLTIQRTEQRDSAMYRCASSPTGQITGELFFGEGSRLTVL.

This clonotype was detected many times. The chain couples TRBV6-1 to TRBJ1-1; tentative D call: TRBD1 (5 bases). There are 14 residues in the CDR3. CDR1 and CDR2 (germline): MNHNS, SASEGT. The V gene lost 5 bases and the J gene lost 0 bases, with 10 bases spanning the gap. The CDR3 DNA is TGTGCCAGCAGTCGGGACCCCTTGAACACTGAAGCTTTCTTT. Protein: CASSRDPLNTEAFF.

This clonotype was observed many times. V and J are TRBV28 and TRBJ2-6; a weak D match, TRBD2 (5 bases). The CDR3 has 15 amino acids. V gave up 2 bases and J gave up 2 bases, with 7 bases separating them. Germline V gene sequence: CDR1 MDHEN, CDR2 SYDVKM. The CDR3 loop is CASSLRGTGANVLTF. CDR3 in DNA: TGTGCCAGCAGTTTACGGGGTACTGGGGCCAACGTCCTGACTTTC.

The V call is TRBV11-3, the J call TRBJ1-1; D is perhaps TRBD1 (6 bases). Trimming removed 1 base from V and 4 bases from J, with 13 bases in between. Germline loops: CDR1 SGHNT, CDR2 YENEEA. CDR3 length: 15 residues. This chain's CDR3 is CASSLAPGAITEAFF. The CDR3 region has the DNA TGTGCCAGCAGCTTAGCCCCGGGGGCTATCACTGAAGCTTTCTTT. Using reference TRBV11-3 and TRBJ1-1 for the parts outside the CDR3, the full variable domain is EAGVVQSPRYKIIEKKQPVAFWCNPISGHNTLYWYLQNLGQGPELLIRYENEEAVDDSQLPKDRFSAERLKGVDSTLKIQPAELGDSAVYLCASSLAPGAITEAFFGQGTRLTVV.

This clonotype was picked up many times. The chain combines TRBV7-3 with TRBJ2-1; D perhaps matches TRBD2 (6 bases). Per germline, CDR1 SGHTA and CDR2 FQGTGA. With 2 bases removed from V and 5 bases from J, the gap between germline ends came to 16 bases. CDR3 length equals 16 residues. CDR3 sequence reads: CASSLSRTTKNNEQFF. The DNA of the CDR3 is TGTGCCAGCAGCTTATCCCGGACTACCAAAAACAATGAGCAGTTCTTC.

This clonotype was counted many times. The chain employs TRBV6-1 and TRBJ2-1, with D hard to call. From germline, CDR1 is MNHNS and CDR2 SASEGT. The germline V and J ends were trimmed by 1 base and 2 bases, with 9 bases remaining between them. This CDR3 is 15 amino acids long. CDR3 bases: TGTGCCAGCAGTGAAGGGAGTGCTCCCTACAATGAGCAGTTCTTC. Translated: CASSEGSAPYNEQFF.

The V gene is TRBV3-1, the J gene TRBJ1-6, with D possibly TRBD1 on 6 matching bases. Trimming cost V 0 bases and J 7 bases, with 19 bases left between them. The CDR3 totals 18 residues. Germline lookup yields CDR1 LGHDT and CDR2 YNNKEL (reference sequence). The CDR3 coding sequence is TGTGCCAGCAGCCAAGATAGATCTATCAGGGGTAACAATTCACCCCTCCACTTT. Amino acids: CASSQDRSIRGNNSPLHF.